Below, one T cell receptor beta chain is given with its context. The antigen remains undetermined. This record comes from a study of cytomegalovirus exposure and HLA in healthy donors. Study observations and caveats: Analysis performed later showed TCR beta chains linked to HLA being more clonally expanded than equally common others. TCR beta chain V- and J-gene trimming was linked, in a later analysis, to a missense variant in DCLRE1C.

The primer mix had 60 Vbeta and 13 Jbeta primers. Libraries were prepared by immunoSEQ multiplex PCR; TCRdb keeps only in-frame clonotypes and omits some of them. The sample has a few hundred thousand clones, around 90% seen once; the top ten hold around 1.7%. The CDR3 is made up of 16 amino acids. V was shortened by 5 bases and J by 4 bases, with 21 bases between the two germline ends. Germline V CDR1 and CDR2: SGHAT, FQNNGV. This chain joins TRBV11-2 and TRBJ2-7; a possible D gene is TRBD2 (6 bases). Material: PBMCs. This clonotype was sampled from a girl aged 2 to 10 in good health and CMV-seronegative. The CDR3, as DNA: TGTGCCAGCAGCGCCGTCGGGGGTAGCGGTAGGTACGAGCAGTACTTC. Its translation: CASSAVGGSGRYEQYF.